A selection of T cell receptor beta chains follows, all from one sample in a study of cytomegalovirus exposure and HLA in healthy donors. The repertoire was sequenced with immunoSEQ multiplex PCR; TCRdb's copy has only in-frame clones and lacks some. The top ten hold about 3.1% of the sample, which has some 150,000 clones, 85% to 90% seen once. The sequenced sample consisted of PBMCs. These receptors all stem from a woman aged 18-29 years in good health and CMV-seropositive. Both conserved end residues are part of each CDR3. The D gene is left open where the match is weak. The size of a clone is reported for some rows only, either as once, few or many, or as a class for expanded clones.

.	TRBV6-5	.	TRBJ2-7	CASSYSSGNEQYF	TGTGCCAGCAGTTACTCCTCGGGGAACGAGCAGTACTTC
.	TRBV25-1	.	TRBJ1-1	CASSEVTGPKEGFTEAFF	TGTGCCAGCAGTGAAGTAACGGGACCCAAGGAGGGGTTCACTGAAGCTTTCTTT
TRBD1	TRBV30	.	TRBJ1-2	CAWSDQGVHYGYTF	TGTGCCTGGAGTGATCAGGGGGTGCACTATGGCTACACCTTC
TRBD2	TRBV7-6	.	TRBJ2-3	CASSLQRGTSTDTQYF	TGTGCCAGCAGCTTACAGCGGGGTACTAGCACAGATACGCAGTATTTT
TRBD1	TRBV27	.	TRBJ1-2	CASTSRDRGFNGYTF	TGTGCCAGCACGTCCCGGGACAGGGGTTTTAATGGCTACACCTTC
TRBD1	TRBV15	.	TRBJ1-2	CATSPRDSYGYTF	TGTGCCACCAGCCCCCGGGACAGCTATGGCTACACCTTC
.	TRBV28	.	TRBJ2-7	CASSPDPWGGTSSYEQYF	TGTGCCAGCAGTCCAGATCCGTGGGGCGGGACGAGCTCCTACGAGCAGTACTTC
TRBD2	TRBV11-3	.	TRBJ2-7	CASSTRLAGVYEQYF	TGTGCCAGCAGCACCCGACTAGCGGGAGTGTACGAGCAGTACTTC
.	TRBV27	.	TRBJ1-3	CASRGTGYGNTIYF	TGTGCCAGCCGCGGAACAGGGTATGGAAACACCATATATTTT
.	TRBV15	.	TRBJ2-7	CATSTSYTGISSYEQYF	TGTGCCACCAGCACTTCTTATACCGGGATTAGCTCCTACGAGCAGTACTTC
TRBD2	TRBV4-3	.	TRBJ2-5	CASSQGLAGGFFGTQYF	TGCGCCAGCAGCCAGGGACTAGCGGGAGGGTTTTTTGGGACCCAGTACTTC
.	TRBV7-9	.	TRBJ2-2	CASSLVSTGELFF	TGTGCCAGCAGCTTAGTGAGCACCGGGGAGCTGTTTTTT
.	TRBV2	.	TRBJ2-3	CASKLALSTDTQYF	TGTGCCAGCAAGTTAGCGCTTAGCACAGATACGCAGTATTTT
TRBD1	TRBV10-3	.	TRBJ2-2	CAISESKVAAQGDTGELFF	TGTGCCATCAGTGAGTCGAAAGTGGCGGCACAGGGGGACACCGGGGAGCTGTTTTTT
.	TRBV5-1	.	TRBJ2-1	CASSPIGQTEQFF	TGCGCCAGCAGCCCAATAGGACAGACCGAGCAGTTCTTC
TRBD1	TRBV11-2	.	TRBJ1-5	CASSSPGTGTNQPQHF	TGTGCCAGCAGCTCCCCCGGGACAGGCACCAATCAGCCCCAGCATTTT
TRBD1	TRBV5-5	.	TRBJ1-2	CASSRELGTAEVYGYTF	TGTGCCAGCAGTCGGGAACTCGGGACAGCGGAGGTCTATGGCTACACCTTC
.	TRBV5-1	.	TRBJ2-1	CASSLLLALGNEQFF	TGCGCCAGCAGCTTGTTACTAGCTTTAGGCAATGAGCAGTTCTTC
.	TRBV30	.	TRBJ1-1	CAWSPHYNTEAFF	TGTGCCTGGAGTCCCCACTACAACACTGAAGCTTTCTTT
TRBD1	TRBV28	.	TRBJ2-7	CASSHRTGGYEQYF	TGTGCCAGCAGTCACAGGACAGGGGGCTACGAGCAGTACTTC
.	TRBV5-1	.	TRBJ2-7	CASSLNVARSYEQYF	TGCGCCAGCAGCTTGAACGTAGCGCGCTCCTACGAGCAGTACTTC
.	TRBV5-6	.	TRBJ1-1	CASSFDGSSTEAFF	TGTGCCAGCAGCTTCGACGGGAGTTCTACCGAAGCTTTCTTT
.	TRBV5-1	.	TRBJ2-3	CASSLGANTDTQYF	TGCGCCAGCAGCTTGGGTGCGAACACAGATACGCAGTATTTT
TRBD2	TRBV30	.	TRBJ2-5	CAWKLWEGETQYF	TGTGCCTGGAAACTATGGGAGGGAGAGACCCAGTACTTC
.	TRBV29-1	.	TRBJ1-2	CSVERGGNGYTF	TGCAGCGTTGAACGGGGGGGGAATGGCTACACCTTC
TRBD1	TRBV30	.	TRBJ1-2	CAWFRDRLFDYGYTF	TGTGCCTGGTTTAGGGACAGACTTTTCGACTATGGCTACACCTTC
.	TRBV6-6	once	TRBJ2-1	CASSYPTRSYNEQFF	TGTGCCAGCAGTTACCCCACTCGCTCCTACAATGAGCAGTTCTTC
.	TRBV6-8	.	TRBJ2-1	CASSYSDGSSYNEQFF	TGTGCCAGCAGTTACTCCGATGGGAGCTCCTACAATGAGCAGTTCTTC
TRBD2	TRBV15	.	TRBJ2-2	CATSRPTGGVGELFF	TGTGCCACCAGCAGGCCGACGGGAGGGGTCGGGGAGCTGTTTTTT
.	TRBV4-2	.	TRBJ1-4	CASSQEKQGSEKLFF	TGTGCCAGCAGCCAAGAAAAACAGGGAAGCGAAAAACTGTTTTTT
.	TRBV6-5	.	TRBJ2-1	CASTAPGYNNEQFF	TGTGCCAGCACCGCCCCGGGATATAACAATGAGCAGTTCTTC
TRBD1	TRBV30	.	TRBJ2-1	CACDRGSYNEQFF	TGTGCCTGCGACAGGGGGTCCTACAATGAGCAGTTCTTC
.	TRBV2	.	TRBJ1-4	CASLKGRGGKKLFF	TGTGCCAGCCTAAAGGGGCGCGGGGGCAAAAAACTGTTTTTT
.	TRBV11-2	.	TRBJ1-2	CASSPSGNYGYTF	TGTGCCAGCAGTCCCTCGGGGAACTATGGCTACACCTTC
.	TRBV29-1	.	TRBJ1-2	CSVEWWAPNYGYTF	TGCAGCGTTGAGTGGTGGGCACCTAACTATGGCTACACCTTC
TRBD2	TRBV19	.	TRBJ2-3	CAISGLAVVTDTQYF	TGTGCCATCTCGGGACTAGCGGTTGTCACAGATACGCAGTATTTT
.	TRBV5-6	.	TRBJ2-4	CASSFTGSADIQYF	TGTGCCAGCAGCTTCACAGGGTCTGCGGACATTCAGTACTTC
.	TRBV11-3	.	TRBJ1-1	CASSLVSLRGTEAFF	TGTGCCAGCAGCTTAGTTTCTCTCCGGGGGACTGAAGCTTTCTTT
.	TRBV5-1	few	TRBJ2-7	CASLGPPSYEQYF	TGCGCCAGCTTGGGGCCCCCCTCCTACGAGCAGTACTTC
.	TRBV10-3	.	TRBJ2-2	CAIRPREWTGELFF	TGTGCCATCAGACCCAGGGAATGGACCGGGGAGCTGTTTTTT
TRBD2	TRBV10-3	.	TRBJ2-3	CAISGLAGAGNTQYF	TGTGCCATCAGTGGACTAGCGGGAGCGGGTAATACGCAGTATTTT
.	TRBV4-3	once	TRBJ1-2	CASSLLGGVNGYTF	TGCGCCAGCAGCCTTCTAGGGGGGGTGAATGGCTACACCTTC
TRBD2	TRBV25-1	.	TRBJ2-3	CASSETSGLPTDTQYF	TGTGCCAGCAGTGAAACTAGCGGATTACCCACAGATACGCAGTATTTT